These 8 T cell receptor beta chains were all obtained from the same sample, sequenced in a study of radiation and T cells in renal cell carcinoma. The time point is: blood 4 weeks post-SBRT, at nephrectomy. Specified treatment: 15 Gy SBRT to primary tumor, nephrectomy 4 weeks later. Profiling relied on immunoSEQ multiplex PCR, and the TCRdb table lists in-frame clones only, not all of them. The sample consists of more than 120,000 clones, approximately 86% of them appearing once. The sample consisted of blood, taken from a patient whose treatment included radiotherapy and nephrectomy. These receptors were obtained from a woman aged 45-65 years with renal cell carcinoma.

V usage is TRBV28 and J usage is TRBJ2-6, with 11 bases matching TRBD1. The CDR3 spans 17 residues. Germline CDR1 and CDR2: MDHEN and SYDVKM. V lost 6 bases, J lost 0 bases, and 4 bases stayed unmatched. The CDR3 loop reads CASSGTGGSSGANVLTF. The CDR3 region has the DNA TGTGCCAGCAGCGGGACAGGGGGTTCCTCTGGGGCCAACGTCCTGACTTTC.

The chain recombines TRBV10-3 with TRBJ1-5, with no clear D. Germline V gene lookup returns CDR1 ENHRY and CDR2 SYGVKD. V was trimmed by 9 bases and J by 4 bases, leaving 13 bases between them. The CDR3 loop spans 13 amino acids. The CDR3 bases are TGTGCCATGGGGTGGGCAGAAAATCAGCCCCAGCATTTT. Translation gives CAMGWAENQPQHF.

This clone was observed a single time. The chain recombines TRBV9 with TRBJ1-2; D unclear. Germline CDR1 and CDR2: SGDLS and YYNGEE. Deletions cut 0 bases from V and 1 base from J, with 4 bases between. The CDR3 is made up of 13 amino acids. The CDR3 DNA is TGTGCCAGCAGCGTAGAAGATAACTATGGCTACACCTTC. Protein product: CASSVEDNYGYTF.

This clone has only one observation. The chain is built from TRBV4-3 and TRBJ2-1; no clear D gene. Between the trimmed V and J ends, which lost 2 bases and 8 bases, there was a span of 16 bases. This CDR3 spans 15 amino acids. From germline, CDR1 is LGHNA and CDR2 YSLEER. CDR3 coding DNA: TGCGCCAGCAGCCAAAGGTCCAATGAGGTGGATGAGCAGTTCTTC. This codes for CASSQRSNEVDEQFF.

CDR3 protein: CASSATATYEQYF. The CDR3 region has the DNA TGTGCCAGCAGTGCCACAGCCACCTACGAGCAGTACTTC. The rearrangement joins TRBV6-1 to TRBJ2-7; D remains unclear. V was clipped by 4 bases and J by 2 bases, with 9 bases between them. The V gene's germline CDR1 is MNHNS and CDR2 SASEGT. The CDR3 is 13 residues long.

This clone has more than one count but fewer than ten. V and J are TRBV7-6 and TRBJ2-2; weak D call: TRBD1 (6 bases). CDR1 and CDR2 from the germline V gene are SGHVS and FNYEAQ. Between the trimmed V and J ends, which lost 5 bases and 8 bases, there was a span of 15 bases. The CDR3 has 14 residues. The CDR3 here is CASSASGDSGELFF. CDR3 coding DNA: TGTGCCAGCAGCGCCTCAGGGGATTCTGGGGAGCTGTTTTTT.

DNA of the CDR3: TGCAGCGTCCCCGAGGGAAGCGGGCCTGGAACAGATACGCAGTATTTT. Its translation is CSVPEGSGPGTDTQYF. The chain combines TRBV29-1 with TRBJ2-3; TRBD2 is a possible D gene (6 bases). V shed 6 bases and J shed 3 bases, with 22 bases lying between them. From germline, CDR1 is SQVTM and CDR2 ANQGSEA. CDR3 length: 16 residues.

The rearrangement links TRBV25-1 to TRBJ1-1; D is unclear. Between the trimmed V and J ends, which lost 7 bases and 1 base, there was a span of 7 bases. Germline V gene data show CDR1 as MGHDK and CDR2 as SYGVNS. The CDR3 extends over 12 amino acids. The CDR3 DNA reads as TGTGCCAGCACCCCGGGGAACACTGAAGCTTTCTTT. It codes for CASTPGNTEAFF.